This T cell receptor beta chain was identified in a study of technical replicates of blood from a few donors. A word on this clone: The same CDR3 arises from other DNA sequences in this sample as well.

Libraries were prepared by immunoSEQ multiplex PCR; TCRdb keeps only in-frame clonotypes and omits some of them. Seen here are tens of thousands of clones, just under 95% observed once, and the top ten hold approximately 0.27%. CDR1 and CDR2 from the germline V gene are LNHDA and SQIVND (reference sequence). The CDR3 length is 14 residues. V lost 1 base, J lost 3 bases, and 3 bases stayed unmatched. The sequence was collected from a human donor in good health. Sequencing input: T cells isolated from PBMCs. V and J are TRBV19 and TRBJ2-7; 7 nucleotides match TRBD2. Here the CDR3 reads CASSIAGGSYEQYF. The CDR3 nucleotides are TGTGCCAGTAGTATAGCCGGGGGGAGCTACGAGCAGTACTTC.